This T cell receptor (beta chain) was recovered during a study of T-cell reconstitution after alpha-beta-depleted transplantation in children. Whole-study results and caveats: Reportedly, roughly two months post-transplant, alpha-beta T cells arose from several hundred expanded graft clones. Where some patients showed high TCRbeta diversity at day 60, it came from recipient T cells and thymic progenitors that had survived. Newly made T cells mostly supplied T-cell counts and diversity one year after transplant.

Using unique molecular identifiers, the investigators prepared the TCRbeta library. One entry per CDR3 protein, called by TCRdb with MiXCR from the PCR reads. The table includes roughly 790,000 distinct CDR3 sequences, roughly 15% detected once. About this clonotype itself: Its antigen is unknown.

CDR3 length: 18 amino acids. CDR1 is MGHDK, CDR2 SYGVNS, per germline. J was trimmed by 4 bases and V by 2 bases; bases with no gene match: 15. J is TRBJ2-3 and V is TRBV25-1; 7 bases are shared with TRBD2. The receptor was isolated from a male patient younger than 18 who had a stem cell transplant for acute lymphoblastic leukemia, so the T cells may come from the graft donor. This specimen consisted of PBMCs, mostly from graft donor cells, obtained 360 days after TCRalphabeta/CD19-depleted stem cell transplant. The CDR3 is CASSERATSRSPPDTQYF. CDR3 bases: TGTGCCAGCAGTGAACGGGCGACTAGCAGATCCCCCCCAGATACGCAGTATTTT.